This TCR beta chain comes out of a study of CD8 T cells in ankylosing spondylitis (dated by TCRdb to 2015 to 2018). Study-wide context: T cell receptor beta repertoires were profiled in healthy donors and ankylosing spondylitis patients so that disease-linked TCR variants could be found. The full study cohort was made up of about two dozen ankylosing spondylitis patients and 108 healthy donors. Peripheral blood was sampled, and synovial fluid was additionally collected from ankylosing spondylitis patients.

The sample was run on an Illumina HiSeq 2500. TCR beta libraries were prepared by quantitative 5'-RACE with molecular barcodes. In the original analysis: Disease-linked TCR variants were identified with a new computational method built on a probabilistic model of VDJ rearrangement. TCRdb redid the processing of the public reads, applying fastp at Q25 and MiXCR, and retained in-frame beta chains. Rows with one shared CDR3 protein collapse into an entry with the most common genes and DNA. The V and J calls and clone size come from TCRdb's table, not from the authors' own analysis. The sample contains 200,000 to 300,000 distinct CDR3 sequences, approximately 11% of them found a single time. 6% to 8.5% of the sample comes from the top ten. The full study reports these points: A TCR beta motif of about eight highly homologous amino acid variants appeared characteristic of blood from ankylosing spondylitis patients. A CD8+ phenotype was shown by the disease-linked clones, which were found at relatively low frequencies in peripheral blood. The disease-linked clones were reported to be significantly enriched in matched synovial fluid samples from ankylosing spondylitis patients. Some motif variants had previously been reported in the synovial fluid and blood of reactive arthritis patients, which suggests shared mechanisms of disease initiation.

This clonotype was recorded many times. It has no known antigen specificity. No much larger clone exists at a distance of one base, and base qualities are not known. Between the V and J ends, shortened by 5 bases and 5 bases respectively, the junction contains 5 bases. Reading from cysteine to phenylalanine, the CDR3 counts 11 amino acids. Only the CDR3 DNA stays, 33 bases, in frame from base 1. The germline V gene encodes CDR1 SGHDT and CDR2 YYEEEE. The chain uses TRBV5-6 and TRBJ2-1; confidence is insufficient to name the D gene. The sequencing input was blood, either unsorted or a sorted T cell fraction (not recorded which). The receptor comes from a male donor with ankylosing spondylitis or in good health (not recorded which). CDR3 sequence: CASRFNNEQFF. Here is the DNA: TGTGCCAGCAGATTCAACAATGAGCAGTTCTTC.